These T cell receptor beta chains were read from a single sample in a study of OX40 agonist ivuxolimab in advanced cancers. Data came from immunoSEQ multiplex PCR; TCRdb stores just in-frame clones and leaves some out. The sample includes 50,000 or so clones, 70% to 90% of them seen just once. Sequenced here: CD4+ or CD8+ T cells sorted from blood, sampled in a trial of the OX40 agonist ivuxolimab. Receptors were obtained from an adult with an advanced solid tumor such as melanoma, head and neck, liver or kidney cancer. CDR3s include the opening cysteine and the closing phenylalanine or tryptophan. The order of the fields is D gene, clone size, V gene, J gene, CDR3 DNA, CDR3 protein. A D gene is named only where the DNA matches it firmly. Clone size appears in some rows only: once, few, many, or a class for an expanded clone.

-	-	TRBV5-4	TRBJ1-2	TGTGCCAGCAGCCCGACAGAACTCTATGGCTACACCTTC	CASSPTELYGYTF
-	once	TRBV5-4	TRBJ1-2	TGTGCCAGCAGCGATCCCGGACCAGCCCGTAACTATGGCTACACCTTC	CASSDPGPARNYGYTF
TRBD1	-	TRBV11-2	TRBJ1-5	TGTGCCAGCAGCTTAGCGTCAGGGGGCGGTCAGCCCCAGCATTTT	CASSLASGGGQPQHF
-	-	TRBV5-1	TRBJ1-2	TGCGCCAGCAGCTTGGGCGACTCATGGGGCTACACCTTC	CASSLGDSWGYTF
TRBD1	-	TRBV5-1	TRBJ2-7	TGCGCCAGCAGCTTGGCCAGGGGACAGGGAGCCTACGAGCAGTACTTC	CASSLARGQGAYEQYF
-	-	TRBV18	TRBJ2-2	TGTGCCAGCTCAACCGGACAGGGAGGGACCGGGGAGCTGTTTTTT	CASSTGQGGTGELFF
-	-	TRBV30	TRBJ1-2	TGTGCCTGGAGTGGGAACCCGGGTGGCTACACCTTC	CAWSGNPGGYTF
-	few	TRBV10-2	TRBJ1-5	TGCGCCAGCAGTCTAGGGACTATTCAGCCCCAGCATTTT	CASSLGTIQPQHF
-	-	TRBV5-4	TRBJ2-7	TGTGCCAGCAGCTTGGCCGGACGGACCATATACGAGCAGTACTTC	CASSLAGRTIYEQYF
-	-	TRBV5-1	TRBJ2-3	TGCGCCAGCAGCTCCCCTCCTACAGATACGCAGTATTTT	CASSSPPTDTQYF
-	-	TRBV29-1	TRBJ2-5	TGCAGCGTTGATGGCACCAAAGAGACCCAGTACTTC	CSVDGTKETQYF
TRBD1	-	TRBV5-1	TRBJ2-1	TGCGCCAGTAGCCTCACAGGGGGCACTGAGCAGTTCTTC	CASSLTGGTEQFF
-	-	TRBV19	TRBJ2-3	TGTGCCAGTACTGGACTAATAAGCACAGATACGCAGTATTTT	CASTGLISTDTQYF
TRBD2	medium-sized	TRBV5-1	TRBJ2-1	TGCGCCAGCAGACCGATAGCGGGGGCCCGATACAATGAGCAGTTCTTC	CASRPIAGARYNEQFF
TRBD1	-	TRBV28	TRBJ2-5	TGTGCCAGCTTGGGACAGGGTGAAGAGACCCAGTACTTC	CASLGQGEETQYF
-	few	TRBV6-1	TRBJ1-4	TGTGCCAGCAGCTCTTCCGGGAAGGGTGTCGGGGAACTGTTTTTT	CASSSSGKGVGELFF
-	-	TRBV6-1	TRBJ1-6	TGTGCCAGCAGTGATGGGGACTCTTATAATTCACCCCTCCACTTT	CASSDGDSYNSPLHF
-	once	TRBV18	TRBJ1-1	TGTGCCAGCTCACCCCTACGGCAGGGGATTGCTGAAGCTTTCTTT	CASSPLRQGIAEAFF
-	few	TRBV6-5	TRBJ1-5	TGTGCCAGCAGTTCGACGTCCGGGCAGCCCCAGCATTTT	CASSSTSGQPQHF
-	-	TRBV6-5	TRBJ1-1	TGTGCCAGCAAGGTACAGACCTTACAGAACACTGAAGCTTTCTTT	CASKVQTLQNTEAFF
-	-	TRBV19	TRBJ2-7	TGTGCCAGTAGACGGGGTCCAAACGAGCAGTACTTC	CASRRGPNEQYF
-	few	TRBV4-2	TRBJ1-1	TGTGCCAGCAGCTTACAGGGTGTGGCCACTGAAGCTTTCTTT	CASSLQGVATEAFF
-	-	TRBV5-7	TRBJ2-4	TGTGCCAGCAGCTTGTCTTCTCCGGCGACGGGCATTCAGTACTTC	CASSLSSPATGIQYF
-	once	TRBV29-1	TRBJ1-2	TGCAGCGTTAATCTTCGAGGGGTAGGTGGCTACACCTTC	CSVNLRGVGGYTF